The 23 T cell receptor beta chains given below trace back to one sample, sequenced in a study of memory CD8 T cells in hepatitis C reinfection. Measured with immunoSEQ multiplex PCR; TCRdb has only the in-frame clones, and not every one. The top ten hold 26% of the sample, which has around 4,400 clones, about 91% seen once. Time point meaning: late/post reinfection, 12 to 24 weeks after detection. TCR sequencing was done directly ex vivo on sorted cells, without expansion in vitro. Sequencing was done on a sample of naive CD8+ T cells sorted from blood. Receptor source: a man between 50 and 59 years old with hepatitis C virus infection.

In its sample, this clone was seen once. The V call is TRBV13, the J call TRBJ2-3; 10 positions match TRBD1. The CDR3 covers 16 residues. V lost 5 bases and J lost 4; bases outside the gene matches: 9. Germline-derived CDR1 and CDR2 are PRHDT and FYEKMQ (reference sequence). The CDR3 sequence: CASSQYGTGAPDTQYF. CDR3 sequence (DNA): TGTGCCAGCAGCCAATACGGGACAGGGGCGCCAGATACGCAGTATTTT.

The gene calls are TRBV9 and TRBJ1-2, with a tentative D call TRBD1 (5 bases). Between the trimmed V and J ends, which lost 5 bases and 4 bases, there was a span of 15 bases. The germline gives CDR1 SGDLS, CDR2 YYNGEE. The CDR3 runs 14 residues. As DNA, the CDR3 is TGTGCCAGCAGGGGGGAGGGATCCATCTATGGCTACACCTTC. Protein sequence: CASRGEGSIYGYTF.

The V gene is TRBV15, the J gene TRBJ2-7; maybe TRBD2 (5 bases). CDR3 length equals 13 residues. Germline values: CDR1 LNHNV, CDR2 YYDKDF (reference sequence). With 3 bases removed from V and 4 bases from J, the gap between germline ends came to 10 bases. The CDR3 sequence is CATSRDGGYEQYF. The CDR3 region has the DNA TGTGCCACCAGCAGGGACGGAGGATACGAGCAGTACTTC. Combining the CDR3 with reference TRBV15 and TRBJ2-7 gives the whole variable domain DAMVIQNPRYQVTQFGKPVTLSCSQTLNHNVMYWYQQKSSQAPKLLFHYYDKDFNNEADTPDNFQSRRPNTSFCFLDIRSPGLGDTAMYLCATSRDGGYEQYFGPGTRLTVT.

Concerning this clone: Compared with germline, one end of the junction differs, possibly owing to a read error. The same CDR3 is also encoded by other DNA sequences in this sample. The chain has TRBV30 and TRBJ1-5, with 7 nucleotides matching TRBD1. Germline V gives CDR1 GTSNPN, CDR2 SVGIG (reference sequence). The CDR3 has 13 amino acids. DNA of the CDR3: TGTGCCTGGAGTGTACAAGGGGGCCAGCCCCAGCATTTC. Its translation: CAWSVQGGQPQHF.

To note about this clone: One junction end does not reproduce the germline sequence, and a read error may be involved. The rearrangement links TRBV7-8 to TRBJ2-7, with TRBD2 matching 7 bases. CDR3 length equals 16 residues. Per the germline V gene, CDR1 is SGHVS and CDR2 is FQNEAQ. The chain's CDR3 is CASSVARLPGGVEQYF. The CDR3 DNA follows: TGTGCCAGCAGCGTAGCCCGCCTCCCGGGGGGAGTCGAGCAGTACTTC.

The chain employs TRBV11-2 and TRBJ2-7; D is undetermined. Germline V gene lookup returns CDR1 SGHAT and CDR2 FQNNGV. The CDR3 is 13 residues long. V gave up 5 bases and J gave up 5 bases, with 13 bases separating them. CDR3 protein: CASSPNFDDEQYF. CDR3 bases: TGTGCCAGCAGCCCCAACTTTGATGACGAGCAGTACTTC.

V usage is TRBV18 and J usage is TRBJ2-1; possible D gene TRBD2, 5 bases. V lost 2 bases, J lost 2 bases, and 7 bases lay in between. There are 14 residues in the CDR3. Germline V gives CDR1 KGHSH, CDR2 LQKENI. This chain's CDR3 is CASSPSGAYNEQFF. CDR3 coding DNA: TGTGCCAGCTCACCAAGCGGAGCCTACAATGAGCAGTTCTTC. The full variable domain, its missing parts supplied by reference TRBV18 and TRBJ2-1, is NAGVMQNPRHLVRRRGQEARLRCSPMKGHSHVYWYRQLPEEGLKFMVYLQKENIIDESGMPKERFSAEFPKEGPSILRIQQVVRGDSAAYFCASSPSGAYNEQFFGPGTRLTVL.

The CDR3 region is CASSGEVQGGLQPQHF. The CDR3 coding sequence is TGTGCCAGCAGTGGAGAGGTACAGGGTGGGCTTCAGCCCCAGCATTTT. This chain connects TRBV2 to TRBJ1-5, with D possibly TRBD1 on 6 matching bases. Germline CDR1 SNHLY, CDR2 FYNNEI. Trimming left V 4 bases short and J 6 bases short, with 19 bases between. CDR3 length: 16 residues. The variable domain in full, with the rest retrieved from reference TRBV2 and TRBJ1-5, is EPEVTQTPSHQVTQMGQEVILRCVPISNHLYFYWYRQILGQKVEFLVSFYNNEISEKSEIFDDQFSVERPDGSNFTLKIRSTKLEDSAMYFCASSGEVQGGLQPQHFGDGTRLSIL.

V gene TRBV25-1 combines with J gene TRBJ2-1, with TRBD2 matching 7 bases. CDR3 length: 15 amino acids. Trimming took 4 bases from V and 0 from J; bases not matched to a gene: 3. Germline CDR1 is MGHDK and CDR2 is SYGVNS. The CDR3 reads CASSGGGHSYNEQFF. The CDR3 bases are TGTGCCAGCAGTGGGGGAGGGCACTCCTACAATGAGCAGTTCTTC.

With regard to this clone: A read error is likely, as this CDR3 ends without the conserved phenylalanine or tryptophan. No DNA is shown, since the ends of the CDR3 on it are uncertain; the CDR3 is the one TCRdb lists. The chain uses TRBV5-6 and TRBJ2-7; the DNA was not compared with TRBD1, the D call given in the table. The CDR3 is 12 residues long, counting both termini. Germline V gene sequence: CDR1 SGHDT, CDR2 YYEEEE. CDR3 in amino acids: CASSLEDRNTEL.

The table lists this clone with a few counts. V usage is TRBV11-2 and J usage is TRBJ2-7; 7 bases agree with TRBD2. V lost 2 bases and J lost 6; bases outside the gene matches: 7. The CDR3 loop spans 14 amino acids. The germline V gene has CDR1 SGHAT and CDR2 FQNNGV. DNA of the CDR3: TGTGCCAGCAGCTTATCAGGAACGGGGGGCGAGCAGTACTTC. It translates to CASSLSGTGGEQYF.

This clone came up once. The V and J genes are TRBV13 and TRBJ2-5; TRBD1 aligns across 7 bases. The length of the CDR3 is 14 residues. The V gene's germline CDR1 is PRHDT and CDR2 FYEKMQ (reference sequence). The junction had 7 bases not matched to a gene; V was cut back by 5 bases and J by 4 bases. Written as DNA, the CDR3 is TGTGCCAGCAGCAGCCCGGCAGGGGGAGAGACCCAGTACTTC. It yields the protein CASSSPAGGETQYF.

The gene calls are TRBV29-1 and TRBJ1-5, with a tentative D call TRBD1 (6 bases). Per the germline V gene, CDR1 is SQVTM and CDR2 is ANQGSEA. The CDR3 runs to 14 residues. The germline V and J ends were trimmed by 3 bases and 4 bases, with 13 bases remaining between them. The CDR3 coding sequence is TGCAGCGTTGATACAGGGTTGGGTAATCAGCCCCAGCATTTT. It is translated as CSVDTGLGNQPQHF.

The rearrangement uses TRBV10-3 and TRBJ1-1; maybe TRBD1 (6 bases). This CDR3 contains 12 residues. CDR1 ENHRY and CDR2 SYGVKD come from the germline V gene. Between the trimmed V and J ends, which lost 6 bases and 1 base, there was a span of 6 bases. CDR3 in amino acids: CAIRQGNTEAFF. In nucleotides, the CDR3 is TGTGCCATCAGACAGGGGAACACTGAAGCTTTCTTT.

This clone was detected only once. The V call is TRBV13, the J call TRBJ2-1; TRBD2 agrees at 12 bases. This CDR3 has 15 residues. Germline V gives CDR1 PRHDT, CDR2 FYEKMQ (reference sequence). V lost 5 bases to trimming and J lost 9 bases; unmatched junction nucleotides: 8. The CDR3 bases are TGTGCCAGCAGCCCCCCGACTAGCGGGAGTAGTGAGCAGTTCTTC. It translates to CASSPPTSGSSEQFF. The full variable domain, rest sourced from reference TRBV13 and TRBJ2-1, is AAGVIQSPRHLIKEKRETATLKCYPIPRHDTVYWYQQGPGQDPQFLISFYEKMQSDKGSIPDRFSAQQFSDYHSELNMSSLELGDSALYFCASSPPTSGSSEQFFGPGTRLTVL.

The chain links TRBV9 to TRBJ2-3; 7 bases match TRBD2. The germline gives CDR1 SGDLS, CDR2 YYNGEE. V lost 7 bases, J lost 3 bases, and 8 bases stayed unmatched. CDR3 length: 14 residues. CDR3 sequence reads: CASGREGGTDTQYF. The DNA of the CDR3 is TGTGCCAGCGGTAGAGAGGGAGGGACAGATACGCAGTATTTT.

The chain links TRBV5-6 to TRBJ2-2, with D possibly matching TRBD1 (5 bases). In germline, CDR1 is SGHDT, CDR2 YYEEEE. This CDR3 comprises 15 residues. The germline V and J ends were trimmed by 0 bases and 6 bases, with 12 bases remaining between them. CDR3 sequence: CASSLEGQGPGELFF. CDR3 bases: TGTGCCAGCAGCTTGGAAGGGCAGGGCCCCGGGGAGCTGTTTTTT.

The chain carries TRBV7-3 and TRBJ2-3; 10 nucleotides match TRBD2. Trimming took 3 bases from V and 4 from J; bases not matched to a gene: 4. The CDR3 extends over 15 amino acids. Germline V gives CDR1 SGHTA, CDR2 FQGTGA. CDR3 DNA sequence: TGTGCCAGCAGCTTGCTAGCGGGAGTGTCAGATACGCAGTATTTT. Translating it yields CASSLLAGVSDTQYF.

The rearrangement links TRBV28 to TRBJ1-2, with a weak D call TRBD1 (6 bases). This CDR3 contains 15 residues. The ends were cut back, 2 bases at V and 7 bases at J, with 17 bases in the middle. Germline V gene data show CDR1 as MDHEN and CDR2 as SYDVKM. The CDR3 here is CASSLTQTGGGGYTF. DNA of the CDR3: TGTGCCAGCAGTTTAACCCAGACAGGCGGGGGTGGCTACACCTTC.

In this sample, this clone turned up a few times. The chain combines TRBV5-6 with TRBJ2-1, with D unclear. Germline assignment: CDR1 SGHDT and CDR2 YYEEEE. CDR3 length equals 13 residues. V gave up 0 bases and J gave up 4 bases, with 5 bases separating them. The CDR3 region is CASSLGQYNEQFF. The CDR3 DNA is TGTGCCAGCAGCTTGGGCCAGTACAATGAGCAGTTCTTC.

V and J are TRBV7-9 and TRBJ2-7; 8 bases match TRBD1. The CDR3 is 17 residues long. Trimming cost V 1 base and J 2 bases; bases outside gene matches: 10. Germline-derived CDR1 and CDR2 are SEHNR and FQNEAQ (reference sequence). The CDR3 spells CASSLEQGVPLAYEQYF. The CDR3, as DNA: TGTGCCAGCAGCTTAGAACAGGGGGTCCCCCTCGCCTACGAGCAGTACTTC.

The chain employs TRBV6-5 and TRBJ1-1; 11 bases are a match to TRBD1. Trimming at V came to 4 bases and at J to 5 bases, leaving 3 bases not matched to a gene. The germline V gene has CDR1 MNHEY and CDR2 SVGAGI. The CDR3 spans 14 residues. CDR3 residues: CASSFGQGATEAFF. The CDR3 coding sequence is TGTGCCAGCAGTTTCGGACAGGGGGCGACTGAAGCTTTCTTT.

The V and J genes are TRBV6-1 and TRBJ2-2, with D possibly being TRBD2 (6 bases). This CDR3 is built from 21 residues. The V end lost 2 bases, the J end lost 0 bases, and 25 bases lay between the germline ends. Germline CDR1 reads MNHNS; CDR2 reads SASEGT. Here the CDR3 DNA reads TGTGCCAGCAGTGAACGTGGGGGGATCAACAAAATAGGCTCGAACACCGGGGAGCTGTTTTTT. It yields the protein CASSERGGINKIGSNTGELFF.